Sequencing of this T cell receptor beta chain was carried out in a study of blood T cell repertoires in COVID-19. About the research overall: Both acute and convalescent COVID-19 samples were obtained from the United States, Italy and Spain.

In the original analysis: Amplification from reference gene primers served as the basis for estimated nucleated cell counts. Using immunoSEQ multiplex PCR, the repertoire was profiled, and TCRdb retains in-frame clones only, with some absent. That table supplies the V and J calls and clone size; D and trimming were determined from the DNA. The sample holds roughly 19,000 clones, around nine tenths seen once. The sequenced sample was peripheral blood. The TCR comes from a human donor in a cohort sampled during active COVID-19.

The CDR3 DNA reads TGTGCCGCACAGGGAAACTATGGCTACACCTTC. Encoded protein: CAAQGNYGYTF. The chain couples TRBV10-3 to TRBJ1-2; maybe TRBD1 (6 bases). The V end was cut by 11 bases, the J end by 2 bases, with 9 bases between. The CDR3 consists of 11 residues. Germline values: CDR1 ENHRY, CDR2 SYGVKD.